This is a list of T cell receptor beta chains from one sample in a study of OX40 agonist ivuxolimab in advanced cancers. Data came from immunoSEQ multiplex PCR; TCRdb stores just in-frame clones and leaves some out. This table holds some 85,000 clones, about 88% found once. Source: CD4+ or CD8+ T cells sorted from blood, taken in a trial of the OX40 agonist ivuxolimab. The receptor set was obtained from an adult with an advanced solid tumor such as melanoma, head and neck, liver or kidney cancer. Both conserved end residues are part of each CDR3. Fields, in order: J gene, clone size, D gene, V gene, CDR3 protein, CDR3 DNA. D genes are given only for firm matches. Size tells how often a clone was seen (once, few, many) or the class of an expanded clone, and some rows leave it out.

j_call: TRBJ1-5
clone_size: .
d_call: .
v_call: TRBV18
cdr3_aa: CASSPSGTQPQHF
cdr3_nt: TGTGCCAGCTCACCATCGGGGACTCAGCCCCAGCATTTT

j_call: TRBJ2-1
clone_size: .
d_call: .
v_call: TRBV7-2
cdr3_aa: CASSFGQISYNEQFF
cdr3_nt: TGTGCCAGCAGCTTCGGACAGATCTCCTACAATGAGCAGTTCTTC

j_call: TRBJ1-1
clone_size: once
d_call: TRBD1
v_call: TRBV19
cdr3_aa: CASRDRGAGTEAFF
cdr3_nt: TGTGCCAGTAGAGACAGGGGGGCGGGCACTGAAGCTTTCTTT

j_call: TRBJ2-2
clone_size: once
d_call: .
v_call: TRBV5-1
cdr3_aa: CASSSHRDTGELFF
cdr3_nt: TGCGCCAGCAGCTCCCACAGGGACACCGGGGAGCTGTTTTTT

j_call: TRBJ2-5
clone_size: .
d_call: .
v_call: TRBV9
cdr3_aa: CASSGGLASLSPQYF
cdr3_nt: TGTGCCAGCAGCGGAGGTTTGGCTAGCCTATCCCCCCAGTACTTC

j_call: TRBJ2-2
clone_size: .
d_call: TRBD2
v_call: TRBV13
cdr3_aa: CASSPGLAGGPRKTGELFF
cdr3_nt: TGTGCCAGCAGCCCGGGACTAGCGGGGGGGCCTCGGAAAACCGGGGAGCTGTTTTTT

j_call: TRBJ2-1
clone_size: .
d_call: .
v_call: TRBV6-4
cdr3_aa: CASSEGRHNEQFF
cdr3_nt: TGTGCCAGCAGTGAAGGCAGACACAATGAGCAGTTCTTC

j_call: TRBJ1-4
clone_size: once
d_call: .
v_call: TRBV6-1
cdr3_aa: CASTRDMGEKLFF
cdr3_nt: TGTGCCAGCACCCGGGACATGGGTGAAAAACTGTTTTTT

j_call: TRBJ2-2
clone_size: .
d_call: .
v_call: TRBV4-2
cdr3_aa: CASSQVAGQGTGELFF
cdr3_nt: TGTGCCAGCAGCCAAGTGGCGGGGCAGGGCACCGGGGAGCTGTTTTTT

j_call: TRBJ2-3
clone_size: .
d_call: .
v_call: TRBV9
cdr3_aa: CASSVVGEPTDTQYF
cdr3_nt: TGTGCCAGCAGCGTAGTAGGGGAACCCACAGATACGCAGTATTTT

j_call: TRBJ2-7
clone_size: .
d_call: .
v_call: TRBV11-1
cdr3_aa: CASSALAGLGEQYF
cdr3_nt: TGTGCCAGCAGCGCCCTGGCGGGGTTGGGCGAGCAGTACTTC

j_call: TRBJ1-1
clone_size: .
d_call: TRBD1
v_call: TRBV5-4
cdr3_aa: CASRTGQFNTEAFF
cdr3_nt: TGTGCCAGCAGGACGGGACAGTTCAACACTGAAGCTTTCTTT

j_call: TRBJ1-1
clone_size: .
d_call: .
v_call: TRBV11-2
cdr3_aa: CASSSRAAGPEAFF
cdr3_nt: TGTGCCAGCAGCTCCCGGGCCGCTGGCCCTGAAGCTTTCTTT

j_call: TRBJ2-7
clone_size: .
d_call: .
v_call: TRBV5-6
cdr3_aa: CASSSRTAGPMQQYF
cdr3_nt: TGTGCCAGCAGCTCAAGGACAGCCGGCCCTATGCAGCAGTACTTC

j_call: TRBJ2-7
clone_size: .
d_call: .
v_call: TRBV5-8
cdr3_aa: CASSLWSGLEQYF
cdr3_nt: TGTGCCAGCAGCTTGTGGAGTGGTCTCGAGCAGTACTTC

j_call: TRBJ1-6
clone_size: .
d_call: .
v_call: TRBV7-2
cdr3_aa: CASAGRTPLNSPLHF
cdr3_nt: TGTGCCAGCGCAGGTCGGACCCCCCTAAATTCACCCCTCCACTTT

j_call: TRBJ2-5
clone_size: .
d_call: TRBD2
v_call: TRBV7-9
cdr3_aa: CASSLRWGLAGEQETQYF
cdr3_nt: TGTGCCAGCAGCTTAAGGTGGGGGCTAGCGGGGGAACAAGAGACCCAGTACTTC

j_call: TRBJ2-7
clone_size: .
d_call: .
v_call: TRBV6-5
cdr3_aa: CASISPSPSSEQYF
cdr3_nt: TGTGCCAGCATCTCCCCCTCACCTAGCTCCGAGCAGTACTTC

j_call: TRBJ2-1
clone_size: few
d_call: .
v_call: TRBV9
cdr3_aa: CASSNRGGLNEQFF
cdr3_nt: TGTGCCAGCAGCAACAGGGGGGGTCTCAATGAGCAGTTCTTC

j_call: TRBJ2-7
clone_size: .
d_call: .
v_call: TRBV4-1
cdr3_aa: CASTPTGKPYEQYF
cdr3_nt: TGCGCCAGCACCCCTACGGGGAAACCCTACGAGCAGTACTTC

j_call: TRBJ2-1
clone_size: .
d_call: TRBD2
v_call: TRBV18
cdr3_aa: CASSGLARDNEQFF
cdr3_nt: TGTGCCAGCTCAGGACTAGCGCGAGACAATGAGCAGTTCTTC

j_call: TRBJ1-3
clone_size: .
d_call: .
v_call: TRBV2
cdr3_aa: CATTRGGNTIYF
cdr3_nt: TGTGCCACCACACGGGGTGGAAACACCATATATTTT

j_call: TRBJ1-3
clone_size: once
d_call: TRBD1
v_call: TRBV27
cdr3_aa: CASRQGMTTGNTIYF
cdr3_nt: TGTGCCAGCAGACAGGGGATGACTACTGGAAACACCATATATTTT

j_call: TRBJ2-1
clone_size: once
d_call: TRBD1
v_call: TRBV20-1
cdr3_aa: CSAGQVNEQFF
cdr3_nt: TGCAGTGCGGGACAGGTCAATGAGCAGTTCTTC

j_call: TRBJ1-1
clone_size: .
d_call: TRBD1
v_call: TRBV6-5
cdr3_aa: CASSYSNRGNTEAFF
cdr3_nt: TGTGCCAGCAGTTACTCGAACAGGGGGAACACTGAAGCTTTCTTT

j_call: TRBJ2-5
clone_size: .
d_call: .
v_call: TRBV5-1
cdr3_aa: CASRPASDGTQYF
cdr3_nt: TGCGCCAGCAGACCTGCTAGTGACGGGACCCAGTACTTC

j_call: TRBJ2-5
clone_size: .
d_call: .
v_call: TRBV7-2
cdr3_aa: CASSLASLKETQYF
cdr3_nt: TGTGCCAGCAGCTTAGCGTCACTAAAAGAGACCCAGTACTTC

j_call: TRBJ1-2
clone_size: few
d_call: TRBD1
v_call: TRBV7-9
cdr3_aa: CASSLAGGGYTF
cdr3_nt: TGTGCCAGCAGCTTAGCAGGGGGCGGCTACACCTTC

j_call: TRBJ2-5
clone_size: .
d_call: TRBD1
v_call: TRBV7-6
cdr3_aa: CASSLGTEQETQYF
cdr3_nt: TGTGCCAGCAGCCTAGGGACAGAACAAGAGACCCAGTACTTC

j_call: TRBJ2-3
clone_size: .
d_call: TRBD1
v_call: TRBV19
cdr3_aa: CASSRGQAGDTQYF
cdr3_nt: TGTGCCAGTAGTAGGGGACAGGCAGGCGATACGCAGTATTTT

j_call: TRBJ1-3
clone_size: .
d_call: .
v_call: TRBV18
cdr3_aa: CASSPPSLQGPGNTIYF
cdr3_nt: TGTGCCAGCTCACCACCCTCCTTACAGGGACCTGGAAACACCATATATTTT

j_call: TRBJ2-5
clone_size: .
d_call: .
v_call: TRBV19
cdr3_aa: CASTQSPLYRDPTLEVQETQYF
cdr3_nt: TGTGCCAGTACCCAATCCCCCCTTTACAGGGACCCTACCCTAGAGGTACAAGAGACCCAGTACTTC

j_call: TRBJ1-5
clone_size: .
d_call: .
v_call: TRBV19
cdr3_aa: CASSIMGQGVQQPQHF
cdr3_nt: TGTGCCAGTAGTATTATGGGCCAGGGTGTTCAACAGCCCCAGCATTTT

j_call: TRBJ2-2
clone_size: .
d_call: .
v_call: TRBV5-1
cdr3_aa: CASSSGATPIAGELFF
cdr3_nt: TGCGCCAGCAGCTCAGGGGCCACGCCCATTGCCGGGGAGCTGTTTTTT

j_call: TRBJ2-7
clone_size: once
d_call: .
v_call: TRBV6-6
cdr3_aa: CASSPSRVDGYEQYF
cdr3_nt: TGTGCCAGCAGTCCCTCCCGAGTCGATGGCTACGAGCAGTACTTC

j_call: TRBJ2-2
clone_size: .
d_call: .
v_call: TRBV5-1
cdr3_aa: CASTFGGANTGELFF
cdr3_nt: TGCGCCAGCACCTTTGGCGGGGCGAACACCGGGGAGCTGTTTTTT

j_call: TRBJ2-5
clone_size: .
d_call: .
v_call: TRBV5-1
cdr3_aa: CASRNNPQETQYF
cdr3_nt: TGCGCCAGCAGGAATAACCCACAAGAGACCCAGTACTTC